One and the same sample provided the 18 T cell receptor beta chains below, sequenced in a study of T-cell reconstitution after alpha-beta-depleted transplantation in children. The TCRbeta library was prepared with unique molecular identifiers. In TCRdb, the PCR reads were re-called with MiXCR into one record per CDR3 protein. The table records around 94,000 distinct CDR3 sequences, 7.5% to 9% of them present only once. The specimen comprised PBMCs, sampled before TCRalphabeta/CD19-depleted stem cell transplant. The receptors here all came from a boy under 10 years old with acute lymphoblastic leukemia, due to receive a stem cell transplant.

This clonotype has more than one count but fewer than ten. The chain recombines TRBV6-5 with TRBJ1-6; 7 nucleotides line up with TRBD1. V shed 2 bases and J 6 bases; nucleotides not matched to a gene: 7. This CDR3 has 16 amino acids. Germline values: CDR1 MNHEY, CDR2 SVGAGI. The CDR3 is CASSYTPTGTNSPLHF. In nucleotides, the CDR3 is TGTGCCAGCAGTTACACCCCGACAGGGACTAATTCACCCCTCCACTTT.

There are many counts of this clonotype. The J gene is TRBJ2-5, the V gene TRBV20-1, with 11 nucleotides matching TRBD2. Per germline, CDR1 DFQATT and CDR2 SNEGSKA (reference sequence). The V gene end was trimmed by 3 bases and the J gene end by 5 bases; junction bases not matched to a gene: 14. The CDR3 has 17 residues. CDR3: CSARDLLAGANRETQYF. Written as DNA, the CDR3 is TGCAGTGCTAGGGACTTACTAGCGGGGGCCAATAGGGAGACCCAGTACTTC.

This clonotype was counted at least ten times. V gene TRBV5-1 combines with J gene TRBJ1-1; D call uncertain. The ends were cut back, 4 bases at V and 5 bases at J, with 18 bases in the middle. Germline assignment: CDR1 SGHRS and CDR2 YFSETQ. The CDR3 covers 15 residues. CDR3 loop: CASSLLGSEGTEAFF. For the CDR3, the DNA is TGCGCCAGCAGCCTCTTGGGAAGTGAAGGTACTGAAGCTTTCTTT.

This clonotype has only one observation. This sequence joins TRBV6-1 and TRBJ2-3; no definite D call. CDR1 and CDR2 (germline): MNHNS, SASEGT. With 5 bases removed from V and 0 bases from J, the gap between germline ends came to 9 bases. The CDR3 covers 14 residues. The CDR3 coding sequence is TGTGCCAGCAGTCCCAGTCCTAGCACAGATACGCAGTATTTT. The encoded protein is CASSPSPSTDTQYF.

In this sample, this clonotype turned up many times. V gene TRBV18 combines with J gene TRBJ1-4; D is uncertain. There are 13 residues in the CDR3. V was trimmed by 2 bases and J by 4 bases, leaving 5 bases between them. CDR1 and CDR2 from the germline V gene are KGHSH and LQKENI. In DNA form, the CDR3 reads TGTGCCAGCTCACCAGGCAATAATGAAAAACTGTTTTTT. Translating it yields CASSPGNNEKLFF.

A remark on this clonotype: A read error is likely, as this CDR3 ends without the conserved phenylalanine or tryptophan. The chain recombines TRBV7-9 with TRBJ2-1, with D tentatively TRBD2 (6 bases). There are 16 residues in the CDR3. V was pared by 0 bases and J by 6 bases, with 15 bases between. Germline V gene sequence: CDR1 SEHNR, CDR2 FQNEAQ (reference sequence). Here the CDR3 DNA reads TGTGCCAGCAGCTTAGCATCCCTAGCGCGAGGCAATGAGCAGTTCTAC. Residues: CASSLASLARGNEQFY.

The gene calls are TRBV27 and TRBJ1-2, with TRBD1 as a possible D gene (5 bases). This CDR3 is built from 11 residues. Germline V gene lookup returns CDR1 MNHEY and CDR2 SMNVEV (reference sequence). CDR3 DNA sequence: TGTGAAGTTGGGGGACCCTATGGCTACACCTTC. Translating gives CEVGGPYGYTF.

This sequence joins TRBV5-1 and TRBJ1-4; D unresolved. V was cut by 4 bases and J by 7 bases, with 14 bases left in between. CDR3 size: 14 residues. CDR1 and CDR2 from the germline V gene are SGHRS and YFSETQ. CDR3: CASSRTGDGEKLFF. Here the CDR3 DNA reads TGCGCCAGCAGCCGGACGGGAGACGGTGAAAAACTGTTTTTT.

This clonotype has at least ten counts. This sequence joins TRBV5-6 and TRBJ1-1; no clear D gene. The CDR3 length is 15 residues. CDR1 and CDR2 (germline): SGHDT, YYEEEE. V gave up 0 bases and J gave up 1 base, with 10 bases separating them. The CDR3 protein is CASSLVAQRNTEAFF. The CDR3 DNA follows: TGTGCCAGCAGCTTGGTTGCTCAGCGGAACACTGAAGCTTTCTTT. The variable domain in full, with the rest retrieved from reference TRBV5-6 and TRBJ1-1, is DAGVTQSPTHLIKTRGQQVTLRCSPKSGHDTVSWYQQALGQGPQFIFQYYEEEERQRGNFPDRFSGHQFPNYSSELNVNALLLGDSALYLCASSLVAQRNTEAFFGQGTRLTVV.

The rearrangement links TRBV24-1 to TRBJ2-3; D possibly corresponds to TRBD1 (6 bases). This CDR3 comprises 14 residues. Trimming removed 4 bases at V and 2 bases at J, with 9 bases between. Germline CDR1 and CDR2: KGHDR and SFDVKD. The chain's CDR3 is CATSDRTATDTQYF. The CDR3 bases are TGTGCCACCAGTGACCGGACAGCCACAGATACGCAGTATTTT.

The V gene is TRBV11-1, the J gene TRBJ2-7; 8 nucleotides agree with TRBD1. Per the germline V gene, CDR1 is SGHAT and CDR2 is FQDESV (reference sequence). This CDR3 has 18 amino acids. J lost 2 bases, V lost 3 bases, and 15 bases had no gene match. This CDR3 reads CASSFRGPDRGRPYEQYF. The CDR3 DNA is TGTGCCAGCAGCTTTCGGGGTCCAGACAGGGGTCGTCCCTACGAGCAGTACTTC.

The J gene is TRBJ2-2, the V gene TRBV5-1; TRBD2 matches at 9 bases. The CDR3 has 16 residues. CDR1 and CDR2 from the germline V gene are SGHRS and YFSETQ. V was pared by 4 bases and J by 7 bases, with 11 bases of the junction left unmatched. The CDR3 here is CASSLGSRGGLGELFF. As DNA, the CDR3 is TGCGCCAGCAGCCTTGGATCGCGGGGGGGCCTCGGGGAGCTGTTTTTT. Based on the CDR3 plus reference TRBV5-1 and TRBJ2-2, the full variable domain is KAGVTQTPRYLIKTRGQQVTLSCSPISGHRSVSWYQQTPGQGLQFLFEYFSETQRNKGNFPGRFSGRQFSNSRSEMNVSTLELGDSALYLCASSLGSRGGLGELFFGEGSRLTVL.

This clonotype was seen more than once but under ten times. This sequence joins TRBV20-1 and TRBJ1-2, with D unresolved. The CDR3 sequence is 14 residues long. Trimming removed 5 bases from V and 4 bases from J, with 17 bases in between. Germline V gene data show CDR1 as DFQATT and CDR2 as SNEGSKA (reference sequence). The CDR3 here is CSAPPTGFLYGYTF. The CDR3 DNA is TGCAGTGCTCCCCCGACCGGTTTTCTCTATGGCTACACCTTC.

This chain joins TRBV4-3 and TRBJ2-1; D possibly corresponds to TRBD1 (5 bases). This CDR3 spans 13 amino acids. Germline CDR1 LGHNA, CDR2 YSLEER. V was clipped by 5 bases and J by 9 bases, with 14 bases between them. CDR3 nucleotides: TGCGCCAGCAGCTTATACAGGAAGAGTGAGCAGTTCTTC. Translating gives CASSLYRKSEQFF.

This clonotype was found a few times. The CDR3 sequence: CASSKTGGYEQYF. The CDR3 DNA is TGTGCCAGCAGTAAGACAGGGGGCTACGAGCAGTACTTC. The chain recombines TRBV7-2 with TRBJ2-7; 9 bases agree with TRBD1. This CDR3 spans 13 amino acids. The V gene's germline CDR1 is SGHTA and CDR2 FQGNSA. The J segment lost 3 bases and the V segment lost 6 bases, leaving 3 bases of the junction unmatched.

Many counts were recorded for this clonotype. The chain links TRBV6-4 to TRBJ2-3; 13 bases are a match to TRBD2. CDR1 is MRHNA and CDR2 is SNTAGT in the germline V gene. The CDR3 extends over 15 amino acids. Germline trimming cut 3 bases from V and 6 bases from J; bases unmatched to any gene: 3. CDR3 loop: CASSDGTSGADTQYF. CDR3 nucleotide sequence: TGTGCCAGCAGTGATGGGACTAGCGGGGCTGATACGCAGTATTTT.

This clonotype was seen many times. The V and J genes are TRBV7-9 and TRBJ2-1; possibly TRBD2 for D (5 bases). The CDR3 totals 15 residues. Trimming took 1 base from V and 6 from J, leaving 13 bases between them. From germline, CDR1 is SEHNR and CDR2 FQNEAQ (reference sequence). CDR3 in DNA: TGTGCCAGCAGCTTAGTATCTGGGAGCGTCAATGAGCAGTTCTTC. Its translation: CASSLVSGSVNEQFF.

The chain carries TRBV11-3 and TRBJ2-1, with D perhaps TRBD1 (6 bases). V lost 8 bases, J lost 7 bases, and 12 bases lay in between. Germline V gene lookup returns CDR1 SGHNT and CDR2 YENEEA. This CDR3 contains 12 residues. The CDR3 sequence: CASGDDRNEQFF. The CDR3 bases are TGTGCCAGCGGGGATGACAGGAATGAGCAGTTCTTC.